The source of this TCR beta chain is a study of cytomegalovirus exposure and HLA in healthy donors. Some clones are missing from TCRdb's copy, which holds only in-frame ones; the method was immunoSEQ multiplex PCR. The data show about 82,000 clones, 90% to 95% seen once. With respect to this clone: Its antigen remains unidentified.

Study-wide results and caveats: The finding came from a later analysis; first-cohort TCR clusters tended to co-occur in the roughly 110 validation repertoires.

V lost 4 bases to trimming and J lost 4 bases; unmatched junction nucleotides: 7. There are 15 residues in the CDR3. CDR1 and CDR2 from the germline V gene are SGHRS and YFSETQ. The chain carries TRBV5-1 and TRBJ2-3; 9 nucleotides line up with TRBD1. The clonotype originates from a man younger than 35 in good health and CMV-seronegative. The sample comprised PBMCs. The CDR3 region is CASSPWTGEADTQYF. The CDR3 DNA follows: TGCGCCAGCAGCCCGTGGACAGGGGAGGCAGATACGCAGTATTTT.